Listed below are T cell receptor beta chains from one sample, sequenced in a study of control samples from healthy donors and cancer patients. TCRdb's copy holds only in-frame clones and misses some; the assay was immunoSEQ multiplex PCR. The sample holds more than 95,000 clones, around 87% seen once. Sequencing was performed on blood. These receptor sequences come from a man aged 35-49 years in good health. The CDR3 runs from the conserved cysteine through the conserved F or W. A D gene is named only where the DNA matches it firmly. Clone size is shown for a subset of rows, as once, few, many or a class of expanded clone.

>.|TRBD1|TRBJ1-2|TRBV5-4
TGTGCCAGCAGCCCGGGACAGGGCTATGGCTACACCTTC
CASSPGQGYGYTF
>.|.|TRBJ2-2|TRBV11-2
TGTGCCAGCAGACGGACAGCTTCGAACACCGGGGAGCTGTTTTTT
CASRRTASNTGELFF
>.|.|TRBJ2-5|TRBV7-3
TGTGCCAGCTCCCACTGGGGGATAGGAGAGACCCAGTACTTC
CASSHWGIGETQYF
>.|.|TRBJ2-7|TRBV4-3
TGCGCCAGCAGCCAAGAATGGAGAACGGCCATAATCTACGAGCAGTACTTC
CASSQEWRTAIIYEQYF
>.|.|TRBJ2-1|TRBV10-2
TGCGCCAGCAGTTCCCGCGGGGGCCCCTCCTACAATGAGCAGTTCTTC
CASSSRGGPSYNEQFF
>.|TRBD1|TRBJ1-4|TRBV30
TGTGCCTGGAGTCTACAGGGGGGCACTAATGAAAAACTGTTTTTT
CAWSLQGGTNEKLFF
>.|TRBD1|TRBJ2-5|TRBV4-1
TGCGCCAGCAGTCAGACAGGGGGCTTAAAGACCCAGTACTTC
CASSQTGGLKTQYF
>few|TRBD1|TRBJ2-3|TRBV7-8
TGTGCCAGCAGCCTAAGGGACAGGGGGTCAACAGATACGCAGTATTTT
CASSLRDRGSTDTQYF
>.|.|TRBJ1-1|TRBV25-1
TGTGCCAGCAGTGACTCTCCCGGGGGGGAGGACACTGAAGCTTTCTTT
CASSDSPGGEDTEAFF
>.|.|TRBJ2-6|TRBV6-5
TGTGTCTCAGCCCTACTACGCTCTGGGGCCAACGTCCTGACTTTC
CVSALLRSGANVLTF
>.|TRBD1|TRBJ1-5|TRBV18
TGTGCCAGCTCACCGGACAGGGTCCCCAATCAGCCCCAGCATTTT
CASSPDRVPNQPQHF
>.|.|TRBJ2-7|TRBV27
TGTGCCAGCAGTTTATCACGGGCGGGTTACGAGCAGTACTTC
CASSLSRAGYEQYF
>.|TRBD1|TRBJ1-4|TRBV4-3
TGCGCCAGCAGCCAAGGGGACAGGGCTGGGGAAAAACTGTTTTTT
CASSQGDRAGEKLFF
>once|.|TRBJ2-1|TRBV11-1
TGTGCCAGCAGCCGCGAAAGAGGTAATGAGCAGTTCTTC
CASSRERGNEQFF
>.|.|TRBJ1-2|TRBV25-1
TGTGCCAGCAGTGAGTGGGACCCCCTCGGTGGCTACACCTTC
CASSEWDPLGGYTF
>.|TRBD1|TRBJ1-5|TRBV25-1
TGTGCCAGCAGTGTGCAGGGGGGTCAGCCCCAGCATTTT
CASSVQGGQPQHF
>.|.|TRBJ2-2|TRBV5-8
TGTGCCAGCCGGGCGGGGCCGAACACCGGGGAGCTGTTTTTT
CASRAGPNTGELFF
>once|.|TRBJ1-6|TRBV7-2
TGTGCCAGCAGCTTAGTGGAAGGAAACTATAATTCACCCCTCCACTTT
CASSLVEGNYNSPLHF
>.|.|TRBJ2-7|TRBV6-5
TGTGCCAGCAGTTACTCCTGGGAAGGGTGGGAGCAGTACTTC
CASSYSWEGWEQYF
>.|TRBD2|TRBJ2-3|TRBV29-1
TGCAGCGCACCAGGACTAGCGACAAGCACAGATACGCAGTATTTT
CSAPGLATSTDTQYF
>.|.|TRBJ1-5|TRBV7-9
TGTGCCAGCAGCCTGGATAATCAGCCCCAGCATTTT
CASSLDNQPQHF
>.|TRBD1|TRBJ1-1|TRBV7-9
TGTGCCAGCAGCTTTCTAGGCAGGGGGCGAATTTCGGACACTGAAGCTTTCTTT
CASSFLGRGRISDTEAFF
>.|TRBD2|TRBJ2-1|TRBV5-1
TGCGCCAGCAGCTTGGCTCCTAGCGGGGGGTTAAATGAGCAGTTCTTC
CASSLAPSGGLNEQFF
>.|TRBD1|TRBJ1-5|TRBV6-2/TRBV6-3
TGTGCCAGCAGTTACCGCCGGACAGGGTTGCATCAGCCCCAGCATTTT
CASSYRRTGLHQPQHF
>.|.|TRBJ2-7|TRBV7-2
TGTGCCAGCAGCTTAGTCGGGGCTTACGAGCAGTACTTC
CASSLVGAYEQYF
>.|TRBD1|TRBJ2-7|TRBV6-4
TGTGCCAGCAGTGACCCAAAGACAGGGAAGGACTACGAGCAGTACTTC
CASSDPKTGKDYEQYF
>.|TRBD1|TRBJ2-3|TRBV10-3
TGTGCCATCGCCCCGGACAGGAATGGGGCAGATACGCAGTATTTT
CAIAPDRNGADTQYF
>.|.|TRBJ2-7|TRBV6-5
TGTGCCAGCAGTTACTCCGGCGGGATGACGCGGGAGCAGTACTTC
CASSYSGGMTREQYF
>.|TRBD1|TRBJ2-2|TRBV10-3
TGTGCCATCAGTGAGCCCAGGGACAGGAGAAGGGACGGGGAGCTGTTTTTT
CAISEPRDRRRDGELFF
>.|.|TRBJ1-2|TRBV15
TGTGCCACCAGCAGAGATCCCGGACATTCCTATGGCTACACCTTC
CATSRDPGHSYGYTF
>.|.|TRBJ1-6|TRBV6-5
TGTGCCAGCAGTTACTCGGGGAATTCACCCCTCCACTTT
CASSYSGNSPLHF
>few|.|TRBJ2-6|TRBV2
TGTGCCAGCAGTAGATCGGACCGCCGCTCTGGGGCCAACGTCCTGACTTTC
CASSRSDRRSGANVLTF
>.|.|TRBJ2-2|TRBV10-1
TGCGCCAGCAGCCCCACCGGGGGCTCGAACACCGGGGAGCTGTTTTTT
CASSPTGGSNTGELFF
>.|.|TRBJ1-6|TRBV7-8
TGTGCCAGCAGCCGAGACAGCTCCTATAATTCACCCCTCCACTTT
CASSRDSSYNSPLHF
>.|.|TRBJ2-3|TRBV7-7
TGTGCCAGCAGCTTGGCAGTCACAGATACGCAGTATTTT
CASSLAVTDTQYF
>.|.|TRBJ1-2|TRBV3-1/TRBV3-2
TGTGCCAGCAGCCCGGCAGTTGGCCGTGGCTACACCTTC
CASSPAVGRGYTF
>.|.|TRBJ1-5|TRBV19
TGTGCCAGTGCAAAGGTTGACAATCAGCCCCAGCATTTT
CASAKVDNQPQHF
>.|TRBD1|TRBJ1-5|TRBV7-9
TGTGCCAGCAGCTTAGACGCGGACAGGTCCCAGCATTTT
CASSLDADRSQHF
>.|.|TRBJ1-4|TRBV7-9
TGTGCCAGCAGCTTAAACTCGGCAGGGCCTACAACTAATGAAAAACTGTTTTTT
CASSLNSAGPTTNEKLFF
>.|.|TRBJ2-7|TRBV4-1
TGCGCCAGCAGCAGGGCTAGCGAAAACTACGAGCAGTACTTC
CASSRASENYEQYF
>few|.|TRBJ1-4|TRBV21-1
TGTGCCAGCAGCAAAAGCATCCTCAGGGGCACTAATGAAAAACTGTTTTTT
CASSKSILRGTNEKLFF